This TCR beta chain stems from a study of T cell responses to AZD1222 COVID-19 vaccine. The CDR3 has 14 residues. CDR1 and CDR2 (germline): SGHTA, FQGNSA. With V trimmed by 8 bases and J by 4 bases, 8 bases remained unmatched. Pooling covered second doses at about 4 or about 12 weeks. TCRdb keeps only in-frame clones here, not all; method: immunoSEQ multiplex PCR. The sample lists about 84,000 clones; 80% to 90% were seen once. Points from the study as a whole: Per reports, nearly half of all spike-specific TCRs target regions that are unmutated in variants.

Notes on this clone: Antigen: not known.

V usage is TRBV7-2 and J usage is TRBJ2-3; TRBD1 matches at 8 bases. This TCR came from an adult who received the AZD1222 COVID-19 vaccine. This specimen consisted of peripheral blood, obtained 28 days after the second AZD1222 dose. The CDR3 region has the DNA TGTGCCAGCGTTGGGGGCAGGGGGCCAGATACGCAGTATTTT. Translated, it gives CASVGGRGPDTQYF.